These 18 T cell receptor beta chains originate from one sample sequenced in a study of cytotoxic CD8 clonotypes in ibrutinib-treated CLL. The repertoire was sequenced with immunoSEQ multiplex PCR; TCRdb's copy has only in-frame clones and lacks some. The profile shows 130,000 to 150,000 clones, approximately 80% of them singletons. Sequenced here: PBMCs, sampled after 12 months of ibrutinib treatment. These receptors were obtained from a human donor with chronic lymphocytic leukemia.

The rearrangement joins TRBV14 to TRBJ1-2; D is unresolved. The germline V gene encodes CDR1 SGHDN and CDR2 FVKESK. This CDR3 has 14 amino acids. Trimming left V 3 bases short and J 12 bases short, with 20 bases between. The DNA of the CDR3 is TGTGCCAGCAGCCAGGTTGGCCAACAACCGAGCGACACCTTC. Protein sequence: CASSQVGQQPSDTF.

The chain has TRBV5-6 and TRBJ2-2, with 13 bases identical to TRBD2. V gave up 0 bases and J gave up 6 bases; unmatched junction bases: 2. This CDR3 is 16 amino acids long. The germline V gene encodes CDR1 SGHDT and CDR2 YYEEEE. The CDR3: CASSLELAGGAGELFF. As DNA, the CDR3 is TGTGCCAGCAGCTTGGAACTAGCGGGAGGGGCCGGGGAGCTGTTTTTT. Filled out from reference TRBV5-6 and TRBJ2-2, the complete variable domain reads DAGVTQSPTHLIKTRGQQVTLRCSPKSGHDTVSWYQQALGQGPQFIFQYYEEEERQRGNFPDRFSGHQFPNYSSELNVNALLLGDSALYLCASSLELAGGAGELFFGEGSRLTVL.

The gene calls are TRBV7-6 and TRBJ2-7; 8 bases match TRBD2. This CDR3 is built from 16 residues. V lost 0 bases and J lost 0; bases outside the gene matches: 4. The germline V gene has CDR1 SGHVS and CDR2 FNYEAQ. CDR3 loop: CASSLAYGRASYEQYF. The CDR3 DNA follows: TGTGCCAGCAGCTTAGCTTACGGGAGGGCCTCCTACGAGCAGTACTTC.

The J gene is TRBJ2-5, the V gene TRBV7-2, with D perhaps matching TRBD2 (6 bases). V was clipped by 1 base and J by 4 bases, with 13 bases between them. The CDR3 runs to 15 residues. From germline, CDR1 is SGHTA and CDR2 FQGNSA. The CDR3 bases are TGTGCCAGCAGCTTAGGTGGGCTAGCGTCAGAGACCCAGTACTTC. Translated, it gives CASSLGGLASETQYF.

As for this clone: A junction boundary mismatches the germline segment, possibly from a read error. The chain joins TRBV19 to TRBJ2-1; 7 bases are a match to TRBD2. Germline-derived CDR1 and CDR2 are LNHDA and SQIVND (reference sequence). The CDR3 length is 17 residues. This CDR3 is CTSSTPLGGGPGNEQFF. The DNA for the CDR3 is TGTACCAGTAGTACCCCCCTGGGGGGAGGGCCGGGAAATGAGCAGTTCTTC.

The chain has TRBV28 and TRBJ1-3, with D unresolved. The germline V gene encodes CDR1 MDHEN and CDR2 SYDVKM. Trimming removed 6 bases at V and 0 bases at J, with 9 bases between. The CDR3 extends over 14 amino acids. The CDR3 DNA follows: TGTGCCAGCAGGAGCGCTGGCTCTGGAAACACCATATATTTT. As protein: CASRSAGSGNTIYF.

The V and J genes are TRBV7-2 and TRBJ1-2; TRBD1 agrees at 8 bases. Germline values: CDR1 SGHTA, CDR2 FQGNSA. CDR3 length: 13 residues. Trimming cost V 8 bases and J 6 bases; bases outside gene matches: 8. The CDR3 region is CASPQDRVNGYTF. In nucleotides, the CDR3 is TGTGCCAGCCCCCAGGACAGGGTGAATGGCTACACCTTC.

This chain uses TRBV7-2 with TRBJ2-1, with a weak D call TRBD2 (5 bases). Germline V CDR1 and CDR2: SGHTA, FQGNSA. V was trimmed by 4 bases and J by 0 bases, leaving 7 bases between them. This CDR3 has 14 residues. Written as DNA, the CDR3 is TGTGCCAGCAGCTCGCGGGCCTCCTACAATGAGCAGTTCTTC. This codes for CASSSRASYNEQFF.

This clone was recorded only once. The V and J genes are TRBV30 and TRBJ2-7; 8 positions agree with TRBD1. Looked up from germline, CDR1 is GTSNPN and CDR2 is SVGIG (reference sequence). The V gene end was trimmed by 2 bases and the J gene end by 3 bases; junction bases not matched to a gene: 3. The CDR3 is made up of 13 amino acids. In DNA form, the CDR3 reads TGTGCCTGGAGTCCACAGGGGGGCTACGAGCAGTACTTC. This translates into CAWSPQGGYEQYF.

The V gene is TRBV23-1, the J gene TRBJ2-2, with 9 bases identical to TRBD2. TRBV23-1 qualifies as an ORF whose function is uncertain. The CDR3 sequence is 16 residues long. Trimming at V came to 4 bases and at J to 5 bases, leaving 8 bases not matched to a gene. The CDR3 DNA follows: TGCGCCAGCAGTCCCCTTGTCCTAGCGGGAACCGGGGAGCTGTTTTTT. Residues: CASSPLVLAGTGELFF.

The chain joins TRBV7-3 to TRBJ1-2; maybe TRBD1 (5 bases). The germline gives CDR1 SGHTA, CDR2 FQGTGA. Trimming stripped 2 bases from V and 2 bases from J, with 6 bases between. The CDR3 consists of 13 residues. The CDR3 loop is CASSLAGNYGYTF. The CDR3 region has the DNA TGTGCCAGCAGCTTAGCAGGGAACTATGGCTACACCTTC.

The J gene is TRBJ2-1, the V gene TRBV18; D is tentatively TRBD1 or TRBD2 (6 bases each). Looked up from germline, CDR1 is KGHSH and CDR2 is LQKENI. The CDR3 runs 14 residues. V lost 1 base to trimming and J lost 8 bases, with 12 bases between them. CDR3 nucleotides: TGTGCCAGCTCACCACTATTGGGGGGCGATGAGCAGTTCTTC. Protein product: CASSPLLGGDEQFF.

This clone was recorded only once. The chain joins TRBV4-2 to TRBJ2-1; TRBD1 might be the D (6 bases). Per germline, CDR1 LGHNA and CDR2 YNFKEQ. V gave up 0 bases and J gave up 4 bases, with 16 bases separating them. The CDR3 is 17 amino acids. The CDR3 spells CASSQEGSGDTYNEQFF. As DNA, the CDR3 is TGTGCCAGCAGCCAAGAGGGGTCCGGGGACACATACAATGAGCAGTTCTTC.

The gene calls are TRBV29-1 and TRBJ1-3; TRBD1 matches at 9 bases. Germline CDR1 is SQVTM and CDR2 is ANQGSEA. The length of the CDR3 is 14 residues. V gave up 7 bases and J gave up 3 bases; unmatched junction bases: 7. The CDR3 sequence is CSALGQGGGNTIYF. In DNA, the CDR3 is TGCAGCGCCTTGGGACAGGGAGGTGGAAACACCATATATTTT.

The chain joins TRBV6-4 to TRBJ2-1; D gene ambiguous. Per germline, CDR1 MRHNA and CDR2 SNTAGT. Trimming removed 4 bases from V and 0 bases from J, with 10 bases in between. The CDR3 runs 15 residues. Here the CDR3 DNA reads TGTGCCAGCAGTGGGACGATAGACTCCTACAATGAGCAGTTCTTC. Translated: CASSGTIDSYNEQFF.

This clone was detected only once. The rearrangement links TRBV5-5 to TRBJ1-4; 7 bases align to TRBD1. The CDR3 is 14 residues long. The germline V gene encodes CDR1 SGHKS and CDR2 YYEKEE (reference sequence). J lost 5 bases, V lost 4 bases, and 5 bases had no gene match. The CDR3 region is CASSPGQQNEKLFF. The CDR3 nucleotides read TGTGCCAGCAGCCCGGGACAGCAGAATGAAAAACTGTTTTTT.

The V and J genes are TRBV7-3 and TRBJ2-2; D uncertain. Germline-derived CDR1 and CDR2 are SGHTA and FQGTGA. The CDR3 runs 13 residues. V was shortened by 6 bases and J by 1 base, with 6 bases between the two germline ends. The CDR3 coding sequence is TGTGCCAGCAGGGAGTTGAACACCGGGGAGCTGTTTTTT. It codes for CASRELNTGELFF.

V gene TRBV10-3 combines with J gene TRBJ2-1; D may be TRBD1 (6 bases). V was trimmed by 3 bases and J by 5 bases, leaving 8 bases between them. Per the germline V gene, CDR1 is ENHRY and CDR2 is SYGVKD. The CDR3 runs 13 residues. CDR3 amino acids: CAISDRGNNEQFF. CDR3 DNA: TGTGCCATCAGTGATAGGGGGAACAATGAGCAGTTCTTC.